These 28 T cell receptor beta chains were sequenced from one sample in a study of cytomegalovirus exposure and HLA in healthy donors. This PCR relied on a set of 60 Vbeta primers and 13 Jbeta primers. Libraries were prepared by immunoSEQ multiplex PCR; TCRdb keeps only in-frame clonotypes and omits some of them. The listing records 30,000 to 40,000 clones. The material sequenced was PBMCs. These TCRs come from a man aged 40-49 years in good health and CMV-seropositive.

This chain links TRBV7-9 with TRBJ2-7, with 7 bases identical to TRBD2. CDR3 size: 15 residues. V was pared by 1 base and J by 2 bases, with 5 bases of the junction left unmatched. Germline V gene data show CDR1 as SEHNR and CDR2 as FQNEAQ (reference sequence). This chain's CDR3 is CASSLEASGPYEQYF. As DNA, the CDR3 is TGTGCCAGCAGCTTAGAAGCTAGCGGTCCCTACGAGCAGTACTTC.

The CDR3 DNA sequence: TGTGCCAGCAGCTCCTCCAAAACGGGCTCTGGGGCCAACGTCCTGACTTTC. Protein sequence: CASSSSKTGSGANVLTF. The J gene is TRBJ2-6, the V gene TRBV7-8; D not resolved. CDR3 size: 17 residues. Germline-derived CDR1 and CDR2 are SGHVS and FQNEAQ. Trimming removed 4 bases at V and 0 bases at J, with 13 bases between.

V usage is TRBV6-6 and J usage is TRBJ2-2; 9 bases are a match to TRBD1. The CDR3 runs to 16 residues. The germline V gene encodes CDR1 MNHNY and CDR2 SVGAGI (reference sequence). Trimming took 6 bases from V and 4 from J; bases not matched to a gene: 9. CDR3 nucleotide sequence: TGTGCCAGCAGAGACATCGGACAGGGGACCACCGGGGAGCTGTTTTTT. As protein: CASRDIGQGTTGELFF.

The rearrangement uses TRBV18 and TRBJ2-7, with D perhaps matching TRBD2 (6 bases). Deletions cut 3 bases from V and 6 bases from J, with 27 bases between. The length of the CDR3 is 18 residues. Germline CDR1 reads KGHSH; CDR2 reads LQKENI. The CDR3 DNA sequence: TGTGCCAGCTCACCCAGCGCTGGGGGGACCGGGAGACCCTTCGAGCAGTACTTC. This gives the protein CASSPSAGGTGRPFEQYF. Complete variable domain (other parts from reference TRBV18 and TRBJ2-7): NAGVMQNPRHLVRRRGQEARLRCSPMKGHSHVYWYRQLPEEGLKFMVYLQKENIIDESGMPKERFSAEFPKEGPSILRIQQVVRGDSAAYFCASSPSAGGTGRPFEQYFGPGTRLTVT.

The V gene is TRBV30, the J gene TRBJ2-5, with 13 nucleotides matching TRBD2. The ends lost 2 bases at V and 4 bases at J; junction bases unmatched: 7. Germline CDR1 and CDR2: GTSNPN and SVGIG (reference sequence). CDR3 size: 16 residues. The CDR3 loop reads CAWSSGTSGIGETQYF. The CDR3 DNA follows: TGTGCCTGGAGTTCCGGGACTAGCGGGATCGGAGAGACCCAGTACTTC.

The chain links TRBV21-1 to TRBJ2-7; TRBD2, the D gene given by the table, was not confirmed from the DNA. TRBV21-1 counts as a pseudogene. This CDR3 has 16 amino acids. CDR3 amino acids: CASSPWSQDFSYEQYF. CDR3 nucleotides: TGTGCCAGCAGCCCCTGGTCCCAGGACTTTTCCTACGAGCAGTACTTC.

V is TRBV19 and J is TRBJ2-4; 8 bases map to TRBD1. Trimming removed 1 base from V and 1 base from J; junction bases left unmatched: 0. From germline, CDR1 is LNHDA and CDR2 SQIVND (reference sequence). The CDR3 length is 15 residues. CDR3 sequence reads: CASSIGQGAKNIQYF. The CDR3 coding sequence is TGTGCCAGTAGTATAGGACAGGGGGCCAAAAACATTCAGTACTTC.

The chain's CDR3 is CASSFDTSNTGELFF. The CDR3 DNA reads TGTGCCAGCAGCTTCGACACCTCGAACACCGGGGAGCTGTTTTTT. The rearrangement links TRBV7-3 to TRBJ2-2; D not resolved. CDR1 and CDR2 from the germline V gene are SGHTA and FQGTGA. Deletions cut 3 bases from V and 0 bases from J, with 8 bases between. The CDR3 length is 15 residues.

This chain uses TRBV6-4 with TRBJ1-3, with TRBD1 matching 8 bases. In germline, CDR1 is MRHNA, CDR2 SNTAGT. The length of the CDR3 is 17 residues. V dropped 8 bases and J dropped 6; count of bases not matched to a gene: 18. CDR3 in amino acids: CASVVRDRPKTENTIYF. CDR3 nucleotides: TGTGCCAGCGTAGTCCGGGACAGGCCAAAAACAGAAAACACCATATATTTT.

CDR3 bases: TGTGCCAGCAGCAGGGACATGGGTAATGAAAAACTGTTTTTT. It yields the protein CASSRDMGNEKLFF. V gene TRBV7-9 combines with J gene TRBJ1-4; a possible D gene is TRBD1 (6 bases). CDR3 length: 14 residues. The germline V gene has CDR1 SEHNR and CDR2 FQNEAQ (reference sequence). Trimming took off 5 bases at V and 4 bases at J, with 11 bases between the two ends.

This chain links TRBV13 with TRBJ2-3; 7 nucleotides align to TRBD2. Per germline, CDR1 PRHDT and CDR2 FYEKMQ (reference sequence). V dropped 1 base and J dropped 4; count of bases not matched to a gene: 5. There are 15 residues in the CDR3. CDR3 sequence: CASSLVGGGADTQYF. The CDR3 DNA follows: TGTGCCAGCAGCTTAGTCGGTGGGGGGGCAGATACGCAGTATTTT.

The rearrangement joins TRBV4-1 to TRBJ2-3; 7 nucleotides line up with TRBD2. V shed 6 bases, J shed 2 bases, and the junction held 8 bases outside the gene matches. CDR1 is MGHRA and CDR2 is YSYEKL in the germline V gene. The CDR3 totals 15 residues. CDR3: CASRKSAGNTDTQYF. The CDR3 nucleotides are TGCGCCAGCAGGAAGTCAGCGGGGAACACAGATACGCAGTATTTT.

V gene TRBV4-2 combines with J gene TRBJ1-3; 8 bases map to TRBD1. Per germline, CDR1 LGHNA and CDR2 YNFKEQ. J gave up 0 bases and V 3 bases, and 4 bases lay outside the gene matches. This CDR3 contains 16 residues. The CDR3 loop is CASSQTGASSGNTIYF. CDR3 sequence (DNA): TGTGCCAGCAGCCAGACAGGGGCCAGCTCTGGAAACACCATATATTTT.

This chain links TRBV19 with TRBJ1-1; 8 nucleotides line up with TRBD1. The CDR3 has 15 amino acids. V shed 5 bases, J shed 7 bases, and the junction held 12 bases outside the gene matches. Germline V gene data show CDR1 as LNHDA and CDR2 as SQIVND (reference sequence). In DNA form, the CDR3 reads TGTGCCAGTAGTCCCATAGGGTGGGACAGGATTGAAGCTTTCTTT. The encoded protein is CASSPIGWDRIEAFF.

The chain uses TRBV18 and TRBJ1-1; TRBD1 is a possible D gene (5 bases). The germline V and J ends were trimmed by 2 bases and 1 base, with 5 bases remaining between them. The CDR3 length is 13 residues. Germline CDR1 reads KGHSH; CDR2 reads LQKENI. DNA for the CDR3: TGTGCCAGCTCACCAAGGGGGAACACTGAAGCTTTCTTT. Amino acid sequence: CASSPRGNTEAFF.

The rearrangement uses TRBV7-9 and TRBJ2-7; tentatively, D is TRBD1 (6 bases). The V end was cut by 2 bases, the J end by 7 bases, with 6 bases between. Germline loops: CDR1 SEHNR, CDR2 FQNEAQ (reference sequence). This CDR3 is built from 11 residues. CDR3 sequence: CASSLQGEQYF. In nucleotides, the CDR3 is TGTGCCAGCAGCTTACAGGGGGAGCAGTACTTC.

This rearrangement joins TRBV4-1 to TRBJ1-5; TRBD1 aligns across 9 bases. The V segment lost 4 bases and the J segment 6 bases; nucleotides outside the gene matches: 10. CDR3 length: 16 amino acids. Germline V lookup: CDR1 MGHRA, CDR2 YSYEKL. CDR3 coding DNA: TGCGCCAGCAGCCTAGGGACAGGGTTACGGGGTCAGCCCCAGCATTTT. It specifies CASSLGTGLRGQPQHF.

The rearrangement links TRBV9 to TRBJ2-1; TRBD1 might be the D (6 bases). CDR3 size: 13 residues. The V gene lost 3 bases and the J gene lost 15 bases, with 19 bases spanning the gap. Germline values: CDR1 SGDLS, CDR2 YYNGEE. The CDR3 region has the DNA TGTGCCAGCAGCGGGACCGGGACAAAAGGGCCGTTCTTC. Translation: CASSGTGTKGPFF. Variable domain in full (rest from reference TRBV9 and TRBJ2-1): DSGVTQTPKHLITATGQRVTLRCSPRSGDLSVYWYQQSLDQGLQFLIQYYNGEERAKGNILERFSAQQFPDLHSELNLSSLELGDSALYFCASSGTGTKGPFFGPGTRLTVL.

The chain is built from TRBV10-3 and TRBJ1-3; D is undetermined. This CDR3 is built from 14 residues. V lost 4 bases and J lost 2, with 9 bases in between. Germline CDR1 ENHRY, CDR2 SYGVKD. The DNA for the CDR3 is TGTGCCATCAGTGCGATTTCAGCTGGAAACACCATATATTTT. Amino acids: CAISAISAGNTIYF.

V gene TRBV19 combines with J gene TRBJ1-2; D is ambiguous. Germline V lookup: CDR1 LNHDA, CDR2 SQIVND (reference sequence). This CDR3 contains 15 residues. The ends were cut back, 5 bases at V and 7 bases at J, with 20 bases in the middle. The CDR3 loop reads CASSPPPGRLFGYTF. The CDR3 nucleotides are TGTGCCAGTAGTCCCCCGCCCGGGAGGTTGTTTGGCTACACCTTC.

The V gene is TRBV7-9, the J gene TRBJ2-7; TRBD1 is a possible D gene (7 bases). The germline V gene has CDR1 SEHNR and CDR2 FQNEAQ (reference sequence). With 5 bases removed from V and 0 bases from J, the gap between germline ends came to 11 bases. This CDR3 is 14 amino acids long. The CDR3 bases are TGTGCCAGCAGCCAGGGGGGACCCTCCTACGAGCAGTACTTC. It is translated as CASSQGGPSYEQYF.

The chain has TRBV2 and TRBJ1-1; 10 bases are shared with TRBD1. Germline CDR1 is SNHLY and CDR2 is FYNNEI. Germline trimming cut 6 bases from V and 4 bases from J; bases unmatched to any gene: 8. The CDR3 contains 15 residues. The CDR3 DNA reads TGTGCCAGCAGGGGGGTGACAGGGGGCGGCACTGAAGCTTTCTTT. This codes for CASRGVTGGGTEAFF.

The chain carries TRBV18 and TRBJ2-2; a weak D match, TRBD1 (6 bases). Germline CDR1 and CDR2: KGHSH and LQKENI. V was trimmed by 0 bases and J by 3 bases, leaving 11 bases between them. CDR3 size: 16 residues. This CDR3 reads CASSPPWQGYTGELFF. The DNA for the CDR3 is TGTGCCAGCTCACCACCGTGGCAGGGGTACACCGGGGAGCTGTTTTTT.

The gene calls are TRBV15 and TRBJ1-1; tentatively, D is TRBD1 (5 bases). Germline CDR1 and CDR2: LNHNV and YYDKDF (reference sequence). The CDR3 extends over 14 amino acids. V was shortened by 0 bases and J by 6 bases, with 11 bases between the two germline ends. In DNA, the CDR3 is TGTGCCACCAGCAGAGATCTTTGGGGGGCTGAAGCTTTCTTT. It yields the protein CATSRDLWGAEAFF. The whole variable domain, remainder taken from reference TRBV15 and TRBJ1-1, is DAMVIQNPRYQVTQFGKPVTLSCSQTLNHNVMYWYQQKSSQAPKLLFHYYDKDFNNEADTPDNFQSRRPNTSFCFLDIRSPGLGDTAMYLCATSRDLWGAEAFFGQGTRLTVV.

The chain couples TRBV19 to TRBJ1-1; D gene ambiguous. The V gene's germline CDR1 is LNHDA and CDR2 SQIVND (reference sequence). Trimming took off 6 bases at V and 2 bases at J, with 10 bases between the two ends. The CDR3 runs to 13 residues. For the CDR3, the DNA is TGTGCCAGTAGCGCCGCGGGAAACACTGAAGCTTTCTTT. Protein sequence: CASSAAGNTEAFF. The complete variable domain, with remaining parts taken from reference TRBV19 and TRBJ1-1, reads DGGITQSPKYLFRKEGQNVTLSCEQNLNHDAMYWYRQDPGQGLRLIYYSQIVNDFQKGDIAEGYSVSREKKESFPLTVTSAQKNPTAFYLCASSAAGNTEAFFGQGTRLTVV.

J is TRBJ2-2 and V is TRBV7-3, with TRBD2 identical over 10 bases. Germline CDR1 and CDR2: SGHTA and FQGTGA. The CDR3 has 15 amino acids. The junction had 5 bases not matched to a gene; V was cut back by 5 bases and J by 5 bases. DNA of the CDR3: TGTGCCAGCAGCCCTAGCGGGAGTCGAACCGGGGAGCTGTTTTTT. Protein: CASSPSGSRTGELFF.

The CDR3 nucleotides are TGCGCCAGCAGTGAAGACAGTCTAGGCACAGATACGCAGTATTTT. Residues: CASSEDSLGTDTQYF. V and J are TRBV10-1 and TRBJ2-3, with D possibly matching TRBD1 (5 bases). The CDR3 sequence is 15 residues long. In germline, CDR1 is WNHNN, CDR2 SYGVQD (reference sequence). Trimming shortened V by 3 bases and J by 1 base, and 11 bases separated the two germline ends.

The V gene is TRBV9, the J gene TRBJ2-5; the match to TRBD2 covers 11 bases. The ends lost 0 bases at V and 1 base at J; junction bases unmatched: 8. From germline, CDR1 is SGDLS and CDR2 YYNGEE. The CDR3 runs 18 residues. CDR3: CASSVAGGGLAAQETQYF. CDR3 sequence (DNA): TGTGCCAGCAGCGTAGCAGGGGGGGGACTAGCGGCCCAAGAGACCCAGTACTTC. Based on the CDR3 plus reference TRBV9 and TRBJ2-5, the full variable domain is DSGVTQTPKHLITATGQRVTLRCSPRSGDLSVYWYQQSLDQGLQFLIQYYNGEERAKGNILERFSAQQFPDLHSELNLSSLELGDSALYFCASSVAGGGLAAQETQYFGPGTRLLVL.